The 6 T cell receptor beta chains below come from one sample, sequenced in a study of PD-L1 blockade in urothelial cancer. Profiled with immunoSEQ multiplex PCR; TCRdb holds only in-frame clones, not every one. Here the sample spans fewer than 40,000 clones, 85% to 90% being singletons. Material: PBMCs, obtained around atezolizumab (anti-PD-L1) treatment. The receptors shown here come from a man aged 50-60 years with urothelial cancer.

This rearrangement joins TRBV6-5 to TRBJ2-3; D is possibly TRBD1 (5 bases). The germline gives CDR1 MNHEY, CDR2 SVGAGI. The CDR3 length is 14 residues. Trimming took off 7 bases at V and 2 bases at J, with 13 bases between the two ends. The CDR3 region is CASKSDSITDTQYF. In DNA, the CDR3 is TGTGCCAGCAAGTCCGACAGTATCACAGATACGCAGTATTTT.

The V and J genes are TRBV19 and TRBJ2-1; TRBD2 matches at 13 bases. The ends lost 3 bases at V and 4 bases at J; junction bases unmatched: 6. In germline, CDR1 is LNHDA, CDR2 SQIVND (reference sequence). The CDR3 contains 17 residues. This chain's CDR3 is CASSMAVGLAGYNEQFF. The CDR3 nucleotides read TGTGCCAGTAGTATGGCCGTGGGACTAGCGGGATACAATGAGCAGTTCTTC.

V and J are TRBV20-1 and TRBJ2-7; perhaps TRBD2 as D (5 bases). V dropped 2 bases and J dropped 5 bases, with 7 bases sitting between them. Germline CDR1 is DFQATT and CDR2 is SNEGSKA (reference sequence). The CDR3 totals 11 residues. The CDR3 spells CSARTGDEQYF. As DNA, the CDR3 is TGCAGTGCTAGAACCGGGGACGAGCAGTACTTC.

V and J are TRBV29-1 and TRBJ2-7, with D possibly TRBD1 on 5 matching bases. The CDR3 is 16 residues long. CDR1 is SQVTM and CDR2 is ANQGSEA in the germline V gene. CDR3 DNA sequence: TGCACCAAAGACAGCTTTTCACTTGATAGCTCCTACGAGCAGTACTTC. It yields the protein CTKDSFSLDSSYEQYF.

The V and J genes are TRBV21-1 and TRBJ2-7; the table's D call of TRBD1 was not tested on the DNA. TRBV21-1 represents a pseudogene. The CDR3 sequence is 14 residues long. CDR3 region: CASSRQGGRDEQYF. The CDR3 DNA reads as TGTGCCAGCAGCAGACAGGGGGGAAGAGACGAGCAGTACTTC.

The chain employs TRBV28 and TRBJ2-7; 8 bases are a match to TRBD1. V shed 4 bases and J 5 bases; nucleotides not matched to a gene: 7. The CDR3 length is 14 residues. Per the germline V gene, CDR1 is MDHEN and CDR2 is SYDVKM. CDR3 nucleotides: TGTGCCAGCAGTTACCAGGGGGCCCTAGACGAGCAGTACTTC. Translating it yields CASSYQGALDEQYF.